This record covers a single TCR beta chain. Noted treatment: preoperative locoregional IRX-2 cytokine immunotherapy. Patients received preoperative, locoregional IRX-2 cytokine immunotherapy in a phase Ib study. The repertoire was sequenced with immunoSEQ multiplex PCR; TCRdb's copy has only in-frame clones and lacks some. The table has about 19,000 clones, over 80% seen once. This specimen comes from a study of preoperative IRX-2 immunotherapy in early breast cancer. The material sequenced was lymph node tissue, taken after IRX-2 immunotherapy. The sequence came from a human donor with breast cancer.

The CDR3 bases are TGTGCCAGCAGCCTCACTAGCGGAAACACCGGGGAGCTGTTTTTT. Translation: CASSLTSGNTGELFF. The V gene is TRBV11-1, the J gene TRBJ2-2; TRBD2 aligns across 8 bases. CDR1 is SGHAT and CDR2 is FQDESV in the germline V gene (reference sequence). The CDR3 totals 15 residues. J was trimmed by 2 bases and V by 5 bases; bases with no gene match: 4.